Listed below are T cell receptor beta chains from one sample, sequenced in a study of blood T cells in healthy people across ages. TCRdb used MiXCR to reprocess the 5' RACE reads, holding one entry per CDR3 protein. The data hold roughly 1.4 million distinct CDR3 sequences, with approximately 59% observed a single time. What was sequenced was blood. These receptors were taken from a man between 18 and 29 years old in good health. Both conserved end residues are part of each CDR3. D genes are given only for firm matches. Clone sizes are given selectively: once, few, many, or a class where the clone is expanded.

abundance	d_gene	j_gene	v_gene	CDR3aa	CDR3nt
-	TRBD1	TRBJ2-2	TRBV5-1	CASSLALTTGLVGELFF	TGCGCCAGCAGCTTGGCTCTGACGACAGGGCTCGTCGGGGAGCTGTTTTTT
-	TRBD1	TRBJ2-7	TRBV27	CASSQQGVSHSYEQYF	TGTGCCAGCAGCCAACAGGGGGTATCCCACTCCTACGAGCAGTACTTC
-	-	TRBJ2-1	TRBV12-3/TRBV12-4	CASSLGDSYEQFF	TGTGCCAGCAGTTTAGGCGACAGCTACGAGCAGTTCTTC
-	-	TRBJ1-4	TRBV14	CASSPMDSTNEKLFF	TGTGCCAGCAGCCCTATGGACAGCACTAATGAAAAACTGTTTTTT
-	-	TRBJ2-5	TRBV30	CAGEIRAKTQYF	TGTGCCGGGGAAATCAGGGCTAAGACCCAGTACTTC
-	TRBD1	TRBJ2-7	TRBV7-2	CASSLLGQGSREQYF	TGTGCCAGCAGCTTATTGGGACAGGGCAGTCGAGAGCAGTACTTC
once	-	TRBJ1-2	TRBV6-6	CASSDWEGTYGYTF	TGTGCCAGCAGTGACTGGGAGGGCACCTATGGCTACACCTTC
few	TRBD2	TRBJ2-4	TRBV6-1	CASLHTGREDIQYF	TGTGCCAGCCTACATACCGGACGGGAGGACATTCAGTACTTC
few	-	TRBJ1-1	TRBV4-1	CASSQDPAGEAFF	TGCGCCAGCAGCCAAGATCCCGCCGGTGAAGCTTTCTTT
-	TRBD1	TRBJ1-2	TRBV5-6	CASSATGDSIYGYTF	TGTGCCAGCAGCGCCACAGGGGACTCGATCTATGGCTACACCTTC
-	-	TRBJ1-2	TRBV4-3	CASSQEVQRLGEYGYTF	TGCGCCAGCAGCCAAGAGGTCCAGAGGTTGGGAGAGTATGGCTACACCTTC
-	-	TRBJ1-1	TRBV15	CATSRGLGGLNTEAFF	TGTGCCACCAGCAGAGGTCTCGGGGGGCTGAACACTGAAGCTTTCTTT
once	-	TRBJ1-5	TRBV18	CASSPLGQYGNQPQHF	TGTGCCAGCTCACCCCTTGGACAGTATGGCAATCAGCCCCAGCATTTT
-	TRBD2	TRBJ2-5	TRBV4-1	CASSLNSGDGETQYF	TGCGCCAGCAGCTTAAATAGCGGGGACGGAGAGACCCAGTACTTC
-	TRBD2	TRBJ2-3	TRBV28	CASSWTSGGLDTQYF	TGTGCCAGCAGTTGGACTAGCGGGGGGCTAGATACGCAGTATTTT
-	-	TRBJ2-3	TRBV10-3	CAIRLRELGTDTQYF	TGTGCCATCAGACTCCGGGAACTGGGGACAGATACGCAGTATTTT
once	TRBD1	TRBJ2-7	TRBV11-1	CASSLGGTGASYEQYF	TGTGCCAGCAGCTTAGGCGGGACAGGGGCATCGTACGAGCAGTACTTC
-	TRBD2	TRBJ2-3	TRBV2	CASSAPGLAASTDTQYF	TGTGCCAGCAGTGCCCCGGGACTAGCGGCTAGCACAGATACGCAGTATTTT
few	-	TRBJ2-1	TRBV6-5	CASSYSGQRVDNEQFF	TGTGCCAGCAGTTACTCGGGACAGCGGGTAGACAATGAGCAGTTCTTC
-	-	TRBJ2-1	TRBV20-1	CSARDSVNEQFF	TGCAGTGCTAGAGATTCAGTCAATGAGCAGTTCTTC
-	-	TRBJ2-7	TRBV15	CATQPGLTSYEQYF	TGTGCCACTCAACCAGGCCTAACTTCCTACGAGCAGTACTTC
-	-	TRBJ2-1	TRBV7-9	CASSSPRGNEQFF	TGTGCCAGCAGCTCCCCCAGGGGAAATGAGCAGTTCTTC
few	-	TRBJ2-7	TRBV7-9	CASTNTYEQYF	TGTGCCAGCACCAACACCTACGAGCAGTACTTC
-	TRBD1	TRBJ2-1	TRBV5-1	CASSFIGQGIYNEQFF	TGCGCCAGCAGCTTTATAGGACAGGGTATTTACAATGAGCAGTTCTTC
-	-	TRBJ2-1	TRBV12-3/TRBV12-4	CASSDTGTHNEQFF	TGTGCCAGCAGTGATACCGGGACCCACAATGAGCAGTTCTTC
few	TRBD1	TRBJ2-7	TRBV6-2/TRBV6-3	CASSRTDRSYEQYF	TGTGCCAGCAGCCGTACGGACAGGAGCTACGAGCAGTACTTC
-	-	TRBJ2-7	TRBV5-1	CASSLGLIGSSYEQYF	TGCGCCAGCAGCTTAGGTTTGATCGGGAGTTCCTACGAGCAGTACTTC
-	-	TRBJ2-7	TRBV9	CASSLAIDYEQYF	TGTGCCAGCTCCCTAGCGATAGACTACGAGCAGTACTTC
-	-	TRBJ2-7	TRBV27	CASSPGQWYSYEQYF	TGTGCCAGCAGCCCCGGACAGTGGTACTCCTACGAGCAGTACTTC
few	-	TRBJ1-2	TRBV29-1	CSVPQLWGYTF	TGCAGCGTCCCTCAGTTGTGGGGCTACACCTTC
-	-	TRBJ1-6	TRBV7-2	CASSIGGRVGSPLHF	TGTGCCAGCAGTATAGGTGGCAGGGTGGGTTCACCCCTCCACTTT
-	-	TRBJ1-1	TRBV20-1	CSARDRAEAFF	TGCAGTGCTAGAGACAGGGCTGAAGCTTTCTTT
-	-	TRBJ1-5	TRBV2	CASSVHPNQPQHF	TGTGCCAGCAGTGTACACCCCAATCAGCCCCAGCATTTT
-	-	TRBJ1-1	TRBV5-1	CASSTVEGPDRAFF	TGCGCCAGCAGCACGGTGGAGGGGCCGGATAGGGCTTTCTTT
-	TRBD2	TRBJ2-5	TRBV29-1	CSVYSGRAEETQYF	TGCAGCGTTTACAGCGGGAGGGCCGAAGAGACCCAGTACTTC
-	TRBD1	TRBJ2-1	TRBV20-1	CSAPGTGDYNEQFF	TGCAGTGCTCCCGGGACAGGGGATTACAATGAGCAGTTCTTC
-	-	TRBJ2-3	TRBV4-1	CASSQGDLPSDTQYF	TGCGCCAGCAGCCAAGGAGATCTCCCGTCAGATACGCAGTATTTT
-	-	TRBJ2-1	TRBV7-9	CASRQTDEQFF	TGTGCCAGCAGACAGACCGATGAGCAGTTCTTC
-	-	TRBJ1-2	TRBV5-1	CASSPYISTGGSYTF	TGCGCCAGCAGCCCGTACATATCGACAGGTGGAAGCTACACCTTC
-	-	TRBJ2-7	TRBV7-9	CASSFPMGVENYEQYF	TGTGCCAGCAGCTTTCCTATGGGGGTGGAAAACTACGAGCAGTACTTC
-	-	TRBJ2-3	TRBV20-1	CSASEGRGADTQYF	TGCAGTGCCAGCGAGGGGCGCGGGGCAGATACGCAGTATTTT
-	-	TRBJ2-3	TRBV11-3	CASSWGRNTDTQYF	TGTGCCAGCAGCTGGGGACGGAACACAGATACGCAGTATTTT
-	TRBD1	TRBJ2-6	TRBV4-2	CASSQHRDRGFRSGANVLTF	TGTGCCAGCAGCCAACATAGGGACAGGGGCTTTCGTTCTGGGGCCAACGTCCTGACTTTC
few	-	TRBJ2-7	TRBV13	CASSGGRPPYEQYF	TGTGCCAGCAGCGGTGGACGTCCGCCTTACGAGCAGTACTTC
many	TRBD2	TRBJ2-3	TRBV11-2	CASSSPSGGFSHTQYF	TGTGCCAGCAGTTCTCCTAGCGGGGGTTTCTCACATACGCAGTATTTT
-	-	TRBJ1-5	TRBV6-2/TRBV6-3	CASSFMGPEYSNQPQHF	TGTGCCAGCAGTTTTATGGGTCCGGAGTATAGCAATCAGCCCCAGCATTTT
few	TRBD2	TRBJ2-1	TRBV4-1	CASSQVQLGSSGSEEQFF	TGCGCCAGCAGCCAAGTTCAGCTGGGATCTAGCGGGAGTGAGGAGCAGTTCTTC
-	-	TRBJ2-7	TRBV27	CASSLRRIPPYEQYF	TGTGCCAGCAGCCTGCGACGGATTCCTCCCTACGAGCAGTACTTC
-	-	TRBJ2-1	TRBV11-2	CASSHQRDEQFF	TGTGCCAGCAGCCACCAGCGGGATGAGCAGTTCTTC